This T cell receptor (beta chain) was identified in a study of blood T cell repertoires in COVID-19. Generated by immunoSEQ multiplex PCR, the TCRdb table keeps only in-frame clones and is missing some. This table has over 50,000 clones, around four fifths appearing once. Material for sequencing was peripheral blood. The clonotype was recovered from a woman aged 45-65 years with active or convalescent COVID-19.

CDR3 residues: CASSLLETHTGELFF. The CDR3 nucleotides read TGTGCCAGCAGTTTATTGGAGACTCACACCGGGGAGCTGTTTTTT. The genes are TRBV28 and TRBJ2-2; D remains ambiguous. Trimming pared 1 base from V and 3 bases from J, leaving 9 bases between. The CDR3 has 15 amino acids. Looked up from germline, CDR1 is MDHEN and CDR2 is SYDVKM.